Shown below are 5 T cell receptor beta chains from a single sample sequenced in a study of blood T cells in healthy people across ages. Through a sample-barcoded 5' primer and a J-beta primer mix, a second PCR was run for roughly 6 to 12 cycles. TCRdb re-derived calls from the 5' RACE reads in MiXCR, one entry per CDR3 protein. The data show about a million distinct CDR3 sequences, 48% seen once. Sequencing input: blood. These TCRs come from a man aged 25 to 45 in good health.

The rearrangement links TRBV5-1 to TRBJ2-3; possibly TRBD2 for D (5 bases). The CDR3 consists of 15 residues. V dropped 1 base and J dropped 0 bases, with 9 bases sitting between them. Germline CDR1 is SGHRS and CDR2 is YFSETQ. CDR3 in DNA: TGCGCCAGCAGCTTGAAGGACTCTAGCACAGATACGCAGTATTTT. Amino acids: CASSLKDSSTDTQYF. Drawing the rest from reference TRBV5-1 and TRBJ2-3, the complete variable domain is KAGVTQTPRYLIKTRGQQVTLSCSPISGHRSVSWYQQTPGQGLQFLFEYFSETQRNKGNFPGRFSGRQFSNSRSEMNVSTLELGDSALYLCASSLKDSSTDTQYFGPGTRLTVL.

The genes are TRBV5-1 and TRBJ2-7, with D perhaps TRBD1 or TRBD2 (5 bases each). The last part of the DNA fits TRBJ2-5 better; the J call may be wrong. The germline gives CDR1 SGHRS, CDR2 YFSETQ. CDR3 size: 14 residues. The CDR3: CASSVFGTPETQYF. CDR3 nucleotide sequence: TGCGCCAGCAGCGTCTTCGGGACCCCAGAGACCCAGTACTTC.

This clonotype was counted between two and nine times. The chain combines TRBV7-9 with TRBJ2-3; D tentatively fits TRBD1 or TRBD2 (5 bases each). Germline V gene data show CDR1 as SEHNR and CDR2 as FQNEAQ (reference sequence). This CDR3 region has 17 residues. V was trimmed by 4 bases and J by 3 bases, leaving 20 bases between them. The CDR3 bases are TGTGCCAGCAGCTCTTTCGACTCGGGACGGCAAACAGATACGCAGTATTTT. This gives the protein CASSSFDSGRQTDTQYF.

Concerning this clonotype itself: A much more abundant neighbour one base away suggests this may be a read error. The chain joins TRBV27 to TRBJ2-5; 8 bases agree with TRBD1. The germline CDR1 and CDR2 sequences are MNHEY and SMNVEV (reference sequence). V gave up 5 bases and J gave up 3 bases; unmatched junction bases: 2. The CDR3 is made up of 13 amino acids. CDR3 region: CASSDRGKETQYF. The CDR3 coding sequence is TGTGCCAGCAGTGACAGGGGTAAAGAGACCCAGTACTTC.

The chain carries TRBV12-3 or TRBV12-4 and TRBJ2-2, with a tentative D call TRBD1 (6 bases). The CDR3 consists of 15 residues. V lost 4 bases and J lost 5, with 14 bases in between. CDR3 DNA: TGTGCCAGCAGTTGGACAGTCACAAAAACCGGGGAGCTGTTTTTT. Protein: CASSWTVTKTGELFF.